This entry concerns a single TCR beta chain. These data originate in a study of blood T cells in healthy people across ages. Study-wide context: Capture by template switching was about one barcoded beta molecule per two T cells.

For the second PCR, which ran for about 6 to 11 cycles, a sample-barcoded 5' primer and a J-beta primer mix were used. TCRdb recomputed calls from the 5' RACE reads with MiXCR, one row per CDR3 protein. This table holds 600,000 or so distinct CDR3 sequences, under 55% found once. Germline loops: CDR1 LGHNA, CDR2 YSLEER. The V segment lost 3 bases and the J segment 7 bases; nucleotides outside the gene matches: 6. The CDR3 spans 14 residues. Material for sequencing was blood. The chain recombines TRBV4-3 with TRBJ2-7; 10 nucleotides line up with TRBD1. The source is a man older than 75 in good health. Here the CDR3 DNA reads TGCGCCAGCAGCCAGTGGGACAGGGGAGGTGAGCAGTACTTC. Protein product: CASSQWDRGGEQYF.